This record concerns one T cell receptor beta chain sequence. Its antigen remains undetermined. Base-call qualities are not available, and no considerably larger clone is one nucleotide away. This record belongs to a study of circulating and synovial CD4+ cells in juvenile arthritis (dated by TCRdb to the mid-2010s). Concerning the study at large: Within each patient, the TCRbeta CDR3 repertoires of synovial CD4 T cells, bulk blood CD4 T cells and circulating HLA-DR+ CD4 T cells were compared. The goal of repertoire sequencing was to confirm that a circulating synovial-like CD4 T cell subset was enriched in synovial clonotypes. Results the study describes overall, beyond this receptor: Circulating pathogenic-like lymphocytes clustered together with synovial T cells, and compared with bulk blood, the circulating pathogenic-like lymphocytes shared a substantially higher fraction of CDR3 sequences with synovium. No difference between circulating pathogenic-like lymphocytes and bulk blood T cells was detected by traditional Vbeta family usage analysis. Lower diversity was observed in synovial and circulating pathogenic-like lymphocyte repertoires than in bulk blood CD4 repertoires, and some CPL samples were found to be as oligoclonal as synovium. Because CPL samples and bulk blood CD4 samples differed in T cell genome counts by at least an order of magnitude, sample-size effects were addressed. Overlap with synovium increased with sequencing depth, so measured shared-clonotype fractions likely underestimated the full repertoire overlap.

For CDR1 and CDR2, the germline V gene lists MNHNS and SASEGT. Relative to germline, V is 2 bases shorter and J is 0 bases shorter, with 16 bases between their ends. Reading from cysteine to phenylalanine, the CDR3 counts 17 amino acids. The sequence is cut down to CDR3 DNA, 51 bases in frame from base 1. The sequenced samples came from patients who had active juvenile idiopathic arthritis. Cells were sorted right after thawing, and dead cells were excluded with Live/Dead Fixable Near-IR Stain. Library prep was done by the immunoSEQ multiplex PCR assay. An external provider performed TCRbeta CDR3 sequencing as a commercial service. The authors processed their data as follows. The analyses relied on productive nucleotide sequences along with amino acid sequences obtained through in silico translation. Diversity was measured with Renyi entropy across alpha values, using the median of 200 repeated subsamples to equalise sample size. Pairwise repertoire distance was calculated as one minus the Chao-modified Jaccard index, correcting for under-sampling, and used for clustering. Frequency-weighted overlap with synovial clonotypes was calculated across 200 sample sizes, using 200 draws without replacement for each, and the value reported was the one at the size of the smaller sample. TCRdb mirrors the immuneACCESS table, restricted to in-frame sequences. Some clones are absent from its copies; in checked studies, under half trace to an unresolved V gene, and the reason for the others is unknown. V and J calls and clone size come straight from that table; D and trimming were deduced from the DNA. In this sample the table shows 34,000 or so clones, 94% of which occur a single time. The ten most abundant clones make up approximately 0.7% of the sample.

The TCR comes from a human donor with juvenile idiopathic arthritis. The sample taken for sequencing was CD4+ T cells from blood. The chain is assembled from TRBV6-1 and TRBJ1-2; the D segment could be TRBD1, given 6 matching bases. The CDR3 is CASSEYISSGANYGYTF. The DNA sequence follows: TGTGCCAGCAGTGAATATATATCGTCAGGGGCTAACTATGGCTACACCTTC.